This T cell receptor (beta chain) is from a study of blood T cells in healthy people across ages. The CDR3 length is 14 residues. Germline-derived CDR1 and CDR2 are DFQATT and SNEGSKA (reference sequence). The ends lost 3 bases at V and 4 bases at J; junction bases unmatched: 6. Next came a second PCR, run for about 7 to 12 cycles, which used a sample-barcoded 5' primer along with a J-beta primer mix. Each CDR3 protein is one row after TCRdb ran MiXCR on the 5' RACE reads. The table shows some 1,800,000 distinct CDR3 sequences, with about 39% occurring only once. Sequenced: blood. The source is a human donor in good health. V gene TRBV20-1 combines with J gene TRBJ1-2; 9 positions agree with TRBD1. This CDR3 reads CSASTGGAGYGYTF. DNA of the CDR3: TGCAGTGCTAGTACAGGGGGCGCGGGCTATGGCTACACCTTC.